This is a list of T cell receptor beta chains from one sample in a study of cytomegalovirus exposure and HLA in healthy donors. Clones were read by immunoSEQ multiplex PCR, and TCRdb kept only the in-frame ones, dropping some. The sample yields 85,000 to 120,000 clones, 71% seen once. The source material was PBMCs. All receptors come from a female donor in good health and CMV-seronegative. CDR3s include the opening cysteine and the closing phenylalanine or tryptophan. A D gene is named only where the DNA matches it firmly. Not every row has a clone size; where given, it reads once, few, many or a size class.

16 . . TRBJ2-3 TRBV28 CASSLRVTGYADTQYF TGTGCCAGCAGTTTGAGGGTAACAGGGTATGCAGATACGCAGTATTTT
17 . . TRBJ2-3 TRBV27 CASSLFGRGRSTDTQYF TGTGCCAGCAGCCTCTTTGGTAGGGGCAGGAGCACAGATACGCAGTATTTT
12 . . TRBJ2-7 TRBV5-5 CASSRRFREQYF TGTGCCAGCAGCAGGAGGTTTAGAGAGCAGTACTTC
15 . . TRBJ1-1 TRBV6-5 CASSPLRGQNTEAFF TGTGCCAGCAGTCCCCTCCGGGGACAGAACACTGAAGCTTTCTTT
14 . TRBD2 TRBJ2-7 TRBV9 CASSVRGEGGGQYF TGTGCCAGCAGCGTCCGGGGGGAGGGCGGAGGGCAGTACTTC
16 . TRBD2 TRBJ2-3 TRBV28 CASSLTSGRATDTQYF TGTGCCAGCAGTTTAACTAGCGGGAGGGCCACAGATACGCAGTATTTT
14 once . TRBJ1-2 TRBV5-1 CASSLSGRTYGYTF TGCGCCAGCAGCCTATCAGGTCGAACCTATGGCTACACCTTC
13 . . TRBJ1-6 TRBV5-6 CASSLFGNSPLHF TGTGCCAGCAGCTTGTTCGGGAATTCACCCCTCCACTTT
12 . . TRBJ1-1 TRBV10-3 CAITEDGTEAFF TGTGCCATCACCGAGGATGGTACTGAAGCTTTCTTT
13 . TRBD2 TRBJ2-7 TRBV19 CASRTSGSYEQYF TGTGCCAGCAGGACTAGCGGCTCCTACGAGCAGTACTTC